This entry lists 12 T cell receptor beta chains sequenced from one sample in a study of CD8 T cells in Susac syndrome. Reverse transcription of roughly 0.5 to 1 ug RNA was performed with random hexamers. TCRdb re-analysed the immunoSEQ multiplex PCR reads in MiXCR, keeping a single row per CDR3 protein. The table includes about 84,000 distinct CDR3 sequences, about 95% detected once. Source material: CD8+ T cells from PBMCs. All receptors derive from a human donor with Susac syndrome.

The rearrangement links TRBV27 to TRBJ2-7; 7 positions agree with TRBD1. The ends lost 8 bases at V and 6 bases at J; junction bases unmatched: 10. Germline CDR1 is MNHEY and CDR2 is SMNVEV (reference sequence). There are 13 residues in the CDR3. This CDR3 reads CASARDRVGEQYV. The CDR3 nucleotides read TGTGCCAGCGCACGAGACAGGGTAGGCGAGCAGTACGTC.

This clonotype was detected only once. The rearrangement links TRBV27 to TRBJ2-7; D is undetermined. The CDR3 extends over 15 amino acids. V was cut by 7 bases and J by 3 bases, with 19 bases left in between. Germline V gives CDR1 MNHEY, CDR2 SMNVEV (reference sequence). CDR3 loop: CASTPDGYTRYEQYF. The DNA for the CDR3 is TGTGCCAGCACTCCAGACGGGTATACACGCTACGAGCAGTACTTC.

This chain's CDR3 is CASSYSIYEQYV. The CDR3 DNA is TGTGCCAGCAGTTACTCAATCTACGAGCAGTACGTC. V usage is TRBV6-2 or TRBV6-3 and J usage is TRBJ2-7, with no clear D. CDR1 is MNHEY and CDR2 is SVGEGT in the germline V gene. The CDR3 is 12 amino acids. With 0 bases removed from V and 3 bases from J, the gap between germline ends came to 3 bases.

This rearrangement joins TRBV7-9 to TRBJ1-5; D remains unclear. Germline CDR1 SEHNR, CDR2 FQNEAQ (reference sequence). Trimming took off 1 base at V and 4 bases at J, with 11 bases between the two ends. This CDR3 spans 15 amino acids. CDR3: CASSLGPPANQPQHF. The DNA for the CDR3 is TGTGCCAGCAGCTTAGGGCCTCCTGCGAATCAGCCCCAGCATTTT.

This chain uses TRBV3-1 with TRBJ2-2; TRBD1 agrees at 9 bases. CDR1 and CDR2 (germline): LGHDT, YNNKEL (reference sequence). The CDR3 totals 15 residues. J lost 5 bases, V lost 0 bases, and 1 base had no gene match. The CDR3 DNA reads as TGTGCCAGCAGCCAAGAGACAGGGGGAACCGGGGAGCTGTTTTTT. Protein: CASSQETGGTGELFF.

CDR3: CSVEAGRGGEQYF. CDR3 sequence (DNA): TGCAGCGTTGAGGCTGGCAGGGGAGGCGAGCAGTACTTC. This rearrangement joins TRBV29-1 to TRBJ2-7, with D perhaps given as TRBD1 or TRBD2 (6 bases each). Germline V lookup: CDR1 SQVTM, CDR2 ANQGSEA. The CDR3 length is 13 residues. V was pared by 3 bases and J by 6 bases, with 15 bases between.

The CDR3 region is CASSFSGREAFF. The CDR3, as DNA: TGTGCCAGCAGCTTTTCCGGGAGGGAAGCTTTCTTT. The V and J genes are TRBV7-9 and TRBJ1-1; D unresolved. V shed 3 bases and J shed 8 bases, with 10 bases lying between them. The length of the CDR3 is 12 residues. Germline CDR1 SEHNR, CDR2 FQNEAQ (reference sequence).

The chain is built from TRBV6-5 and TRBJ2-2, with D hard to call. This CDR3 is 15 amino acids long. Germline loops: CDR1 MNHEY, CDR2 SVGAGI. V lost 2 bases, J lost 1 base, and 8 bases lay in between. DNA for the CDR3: TGTGCCAGCAGTTACGTCCAGGAGAACACCGGGGAGCTGTTTTTT. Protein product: CASSYVQENTGELFF.

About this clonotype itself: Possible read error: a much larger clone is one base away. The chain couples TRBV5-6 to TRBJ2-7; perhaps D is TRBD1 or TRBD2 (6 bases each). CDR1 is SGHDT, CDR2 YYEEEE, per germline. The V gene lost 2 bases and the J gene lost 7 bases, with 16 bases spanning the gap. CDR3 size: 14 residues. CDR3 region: CASSFRRGANEQYF. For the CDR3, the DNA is TGTGCCAGCAGCTTTCGGAGGGGGGCCAATGAGCAGTACTTC.

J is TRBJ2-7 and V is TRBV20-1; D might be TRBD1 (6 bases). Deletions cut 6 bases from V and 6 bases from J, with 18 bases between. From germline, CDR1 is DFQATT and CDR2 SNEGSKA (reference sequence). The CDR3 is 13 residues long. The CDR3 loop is CSAPYRDMGEQYF. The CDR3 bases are TGCAGTGCCCCATACCGGGACATGGGCGAGCAGTACTTC.

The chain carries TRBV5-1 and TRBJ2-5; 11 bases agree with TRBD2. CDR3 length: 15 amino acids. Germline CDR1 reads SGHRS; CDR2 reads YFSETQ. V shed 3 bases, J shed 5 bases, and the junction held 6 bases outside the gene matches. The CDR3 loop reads CASSWTSGQGETQYF. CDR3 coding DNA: TGCGCCAGCAGCTGGACTAGCGGGCAGGGGGAGACCCAGTACTTC.

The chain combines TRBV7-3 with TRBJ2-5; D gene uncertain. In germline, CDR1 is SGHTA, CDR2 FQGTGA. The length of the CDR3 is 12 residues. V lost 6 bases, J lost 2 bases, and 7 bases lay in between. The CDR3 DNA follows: TGTGCCAGCAGACGAAAACAAGAGACCCAGTACTTC. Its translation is CASRRKQETQYF.